Each of the 31 T cell receptor beta chains below was sequenced from the same sample in a study of metastatic and nonmetastatic thyroid tumors. Every patient underwent thyroid surgery untreated. MiXCR was used by TCRdb to re-call the PCR reads. This table holds roughly 13,000 clones, roughly 29% found once. Sequences were obtained from tumor tissue. The origin of the receptors is a female donor with papillary thyroid cancer or a benign thyroid nodule (not recorded which). Some clones in this sample may be carry-over from other donors' samples.

Ten or more counts support this clone. This chain uses TRBV6-1 with TRBJ2-2; either TRBD1 or TRBD2 may fit D (6 bases each). CDR1 is MNHNS, CDR2 SASEGT, per germline. V was trimmed by 5 bases and J by 6 bases, leaving 16 bases between them. The CDR3 spans 15 residues. CDR3 in DNA: TGTGCCAGCAGTACAGGGACTTCTATATCCGGGGAGCTGTTTTTT. Translated, it gives CASSTGTSISGELFF.

The CDR3 region is CASSLGTSGDQPQHF. In DNA, the CDR3 is TGCGCCAGCAGCCTGGGGACATCGGGGGATCAGCCCCAGCATTTT. V is TRBV5-1 and J is TRBJ1-5, with a weak D call TRBD1 (6 bases). The V gene lost 4 bases and the J gene lost 5 bases, with 16 bases spanning the gap. CDR1 and CDR2 (germline): SGHRS, YFSETQ. This CDR3 contains 15 residues. The full variable domain, its missing parts supplied by reference TRBV5-1 and TRBJ1-5, is KAGVTQTPRYLIKTRGQQVTLSCSPISGHRSVSWYQQTPGQGLQFLFEYFSETQRNKGNFPGRFSGRQFSNSRSEMNVSTLELGDSALYLCASSLGTSGDQPQHFGDGTRLSIL.

Notes on this clone: The CDR3 does not close with the conserved phenylalanine or tryptophan, likely indicating a read error. The CDR3 protein is CSVRREGGLYEQYL. The CDR3 nucleotides are TGCAGTGTTAGAAGAGAGGGGGGCCTATACGAGCAGTACTTA. V and J are TRBV20-1 and TRBJ2-7; TRBD1 or TRBD2 may be the D gene (6 bases each). The CDR3 is 14 residues long. CDR1 and CDR2 from the germline V gene are DFQATT and SNEGSKA (reference sequence).

V is TRBV9 and J is TRBJ2-7; D might be TRBD2 (5 bases). The CDR3 contains 15 residues. From germline, CDR1 is SGDLS and CDR2 YYNGEE. Trimming stripped 4 bases from V and 3 bases from J, with 17 bases between. CDR3 residues: CASSPKASSLYEQYF. The CDR3 DNA is TGTGCCAGCAGCCCTAAAGCTAGCAGCCTCTACGAGCAGTACTTC.

This clone was recorded many times. At one of its ends the junction is not consistent with the germline gene, which may arise from a read error. This chain connects TRBV7-7 to TRBJ2-3; 10 bases align to TRBD1. Germline assignment: CDR1 SSHAT and CDR2 FNYEAQ (reference sequence). The CDR3 is made up of 15 amino acids. The CDR3 spells CASSPGTGGTDTQYF. In nucleotides, the CDR3 is TGTGCTAGCAGCCCCGGGACAGGGGGCACAGATACGCAGTATTTT.

The sample holds many counts of this clone. This may be a read error, as it is one base from a much larger clone. The CDR3 loop reads CASSPPNTGELLF. The CDR3, as DNA: TGTGCCAGCAGTCCCCCGAACACCGGGGAGCTGCTTTTT. V and J are TRBV28 and TRBJ2-2; D is perhaps TRBD2 (5 bases). Per germline, CDR1 MDHEN and CDR2 SYDVKM. The CDR3 has 13 amino acids.

This clone appeared many times. The chain links TRBV7-8 to TRBJ2-5, with 8 bases that match TRBD1. The trim removed 4 bases at V and 5 bases at J, leaving 3 bases unmatched. CDR1 and CDR2 from the germline V gene are SGHVS and FQNEAQ. The length of the CDR3 is 13 residues. CDR3 sequence reads: CASSYRGSETQYF. CDR3 in DNA: TGTGCCAGCAGCTACAGGGGGTCCGAGACCCAGTACTTC.

In its sample, this clone is medium-sized. The chain joins TRBV7-9 to TRBJ2-7, with a tentative D call TRBD2 (5 bases). This CDR3 region has 12 residues. Deletions cut 2 bases from V and 6 bases from J, with 8 bases between. The germline CDR1 and CDR2 sequences are SEHNR and FQNEAQ (reference sequence). In nucleotides, the CDR3 is TGTGCCAGCAGCTTACACCGGGGCGAGCAGTACTTC. Its protein is CASSLHRGEQYF.

By proportion, this clone is medium-sized. J is TRBJ1-5 and V is TRBV6-6, with D perhaps matching TRBD1 (6 bases). V was shortened by 2 bases and J by 5 bases, with 22 bases between the two germline ends. CDR3 length equals 18 residues. Per the germline V gene, CDR1 is MNHNY and CDR2 is SVGAGI (reference sequence). The CDR3 protein is CASSYRRNNRVWYQPQHF. The CDR3 DNA follows: TGTGCCAGCAGTTACCGAAGGAACAACAGGGTTTGGTATCAGCCCCAGCATTTT.

The V call is TRBV9, the J call TRBJ1-1; TRBD1 aligns across 8 bases. The J segment lost 4 bases and the V segment lost 7 bases, leaving 6 bases of the junction unmatched. CDR1 SGDLS and CDR2 YYNGEE come from the germline V gene. This CDR3 comprises 13 residues. CDR3 sequence reads: CASGVRGPTEAFF. The CDR3 DNA reads as TGTGCCAGCGGTGTCAGGGGGCCCACTGAAGCTTTCTTT. The full variable domain, in which reference TRBV9 and TRBJ1-1 provide the parts outside the CDR3, is DSGVTQTPKHLITATGQRVTLRCSPRSGDLSVYWYQQSLDQGLQFLIQYYNGEERAKGNILERFSAQQFPDLHSELNLSSLELGDSALYFCASGVRGPTEAFFGQGTRLTVV.

This clone was counted a few times. The J gene is TRBJ1-5, the V gene TRBV6-5; 9 nucleotides align to TRBD1. This CDR3 has 18 amino acids. The ends lost 6 bases at V and 0 bases at J; junction bases unmatched: 12. The germline V gene encodes CDR1 MNHEY and CDR2 SVGAGI. The CDR3 is CASSHRDREIYSNQPQHF. CDR3 DNA sequence: TGTGCCAGCAGCCACCGGGACAGGGAAATTTATAGCAATCAGCCCCAGCATTTT.

This clone appeared a few times. This chain connects TRBV10-1 to TRBJ2-1; D is unclear. The V end was cut by 3 bases, the J end by 2 bases, with 11 bases between. The CDR3 covers 15 residues. Germline CDR1 is WNHNN and CDR2 is SYGVQD (reference sequence). The CDR3 here is CASSDGPNPYNEQFF. The CDR3 DNA reads TGCGCCAGCAGTGACGGGCCGAACCCCTACAATGAGCAGTTCTTC.

Relative to its sample, this clone is medium-sized. This sequence joins TRBV12-3 or TRBV12-4 and TRBJ2-1; D assignment may be TRBD1 or TRBD2 (5 bases each). Trimming removed 6 bases at V and 4 bases at J, with 16 bases between. This CDR3 has 15 residues. The CDR3 DNA reads as TGTGCCAGCAGACCCGGGACCAATTATTACAATGAGCAGTTCTTC. Its protein is CASRPGTNYYNEQFF.

This clone was counted at least ten times. This may be a read error, as it is one base from a much larger clone. The chain employs TRBV27 and TRBJ2-3; 12 bases are shared with TRBD2. J lost 8 bases, V lost 5 bases, and 11 bases had no gene match. Germline assignment: CDR1 MNHEY and CDR2 SMNVEV (reference sequence). There are 16 residues in the CDR3. The CDR3 loop reads CASSPRLAGEWGTQYF. CDR3 in DNA: TGTGCCAGCAGTCCGCGACTAGCGGGGGAATGGGGTACGCAGTATTTT.

The chain is built from TRBV7-8 and TRBJ2-7; unclear D gene. Germline V gives CDR1 SGHVS, CDR2 FQNEAQ. The CDR3 has 13 amino acids. Deletions cut 1 base from V and 9 bases from J, with 13 bases between. CDR3 in amino acids: CASSLEARLRQYF. In DNA, the CDR3 is TGTGCCAGCAGCTTAGAGGCGCGGCTTAGGCAGTACTTC.

The V and J genes are TRBV2 and TRBJ2-7; D remains unclear. The ends were cut back, 7 bases at V and 3 bases at J, with 16 bases in the middle. This CDR3 has 14 residues. The V gene's germline CDR1 is SNHLY and CDR2 FYNNEI. The CDR3 spells CASIAFSIGYEQYF. As DNA, the CDR3 is TGTGCCAGCATTGCTTTCTCCATCGGCTACGAGCAGTACTTC.

At least ten counts were recorded for this clone. Other DNA variants within this sample encode the same CDR3. V gene TRBV5-1 combines with J gene TRBJ1-1; weak D call: TRBD1 (5 bases). Deletions cut 4 bases from V and 2 bases from J, with 9 bases between. Germline CDR1 reads SGHRS; CDR2 reads YFSETQ. The CDR3 has 13 residues. The CDR3 region is CASSPDSNTEAFF. As DNA, the CDR3 is TGCGCCAGCAGCCCCGACAGCAACACTGAAGCTTTCTTT.

This clone was seen at least ten times. The chain employs TRBV28 and TRBJ2-5; TRBD2 is a possible D gene (6 bases). Trimming left V 3 bases short and J 4 bases short, with 18 bases between. CDR1 is MDHEN and CDR2 is SYDVKM in the germline V gene. The CDR3 extends over 16 amino acids. The CDR3 is CASSLIEGGTRETQYF. CDR3 nucleotides: TGTGCCAGCAGTTTGATAGAGGGAGGCACCCGAGAGACCCAGTACTTC.

Ten or more counts support this clone. This may be a read error: a much more frequent sequence differs by one nucleotide. Other DNA sequences in this sample translate to the same CDR3. This chain connects TRBV6-2 or TRBV6-3 to TRBJ2-6, with D tentatively TRBD1 (5 bases). The V end was cut by 6 bases, the J end by 4 bases, with 10 bases between. The CDR3 loop spans 14 amino acids. Germline V gene data show CDR1 as MNHEY and CDR2 as SVGEGT. The CDR3 DNA follows: TGTGCCAGCAGCACAGGCTCCGGGGCCAACGTCCTGACTTTC. This codes for CASSTGSGANVLTF.

This clone was detected only a few times. This chain links TRBV20-1 with TRBJ2-4; D is perhaps TRBD1 or TRBD2 (6 bases each). CDR1 and CDR2 from the germline V gene are DFQATT and SNEGSKA (reference sequence). The V end was cut by 8 bases, the J end by 3 bases, with 17 bases between. The CDR3 extends over 14 amino acids. CDR3 protein: CSSLGGWDKNIQYF. CDR3 nucleotides: TGCAGTTCCCTGGGGGGCTGGGACAAAAACATTCAGTACTTC.

This clone was counted between two and nine times. The V gene is TRBV6-1, the J gene TRBJ2-7; tentative D call: TRBD2 (7 bases). This CDR3 has 11 residues. Germline CDR1 reads MNHNS; CDR2 reads SASEGT. The germline V and J ends were trimmed by 8 bases and 5 bases, with 10 bases remaining between them. Written as DNA, the CDR3 is TGTGCCAGCCTAGGGGGGGACGAGCAGTACTTC. Translated: CASLGGDEQYF.

This clone was seen repeatedly, ten times or more. Other nucleotide sequences in the sample specify the same CDR3. The chain has TRBV27 and TRBJ1-2, with D perhaps matching TRBD1 (5 bases). Germline lookup yields CDR1 MNHEY and CDR2 SMNVEV (reference sequence). Between the trimmed V and J ends, which lost 3 bases and 4 bases, there was a span of 15 bases. The CDR3 covers 15 residues. The CDR3 nucleotides are TGTGCCAGCAGTTTCCGTCCGCCAGGGCCCTATGGCTACACCTTC. Protein sequence: CASSFRPPGPYGYTF.

This clone occurred many times. This CDR3 is also generated by other DNA sequences in the sample. The gene calls are TRBV4-1 and TRBJ1-2; D gene uncertain. Germline V gives CDR1 MGHRA, CDR2 YSYEKL. V dropped 3 bases and J dropped 4 bases, with 3 bases sitting between them. The CDR3 runs 11 residues. The CDR3 bases are TGCGCCAGCAGCCAGGGCTATGGCTACACCTTC. This codes for CASSQGYGYTF.

At least ten counts were recorded for this clone. CDR3 nucleotide sequence: TGTGCCAGCAGCTTAGTTGGGACTTCCAATGAGCAGTTCTTC. Residues: CASSLVGTSNEQFF. This chain uses TRBV11-3 with TRBJ2-1; the D gene is possibly TRBD2 (6 bases). The CDR3 runs to 14 residues. Germline lookup yields CDR1 SGHNT and CDR2 YENEEA. V was cut by 1 base and J by 6 bases, with 10 bases left in between.

This clone was counted ten times or more. The rearrangement joins TRBV5-5 to TRBJ2-2, with D tentatively TRBD2 (6 bases). The V end was cut by 3 bases, the J end by 3 bases, with 15 bases between. The CDR3 sequence is 16 residues long. Per the germline V gene, CDR1 is SGHKS and CDR2 is YYEKEE (reference sequence). The CDR3 loop is CASSSGTAEDTGELFF. CDR3 in DNA: TGTGCCAGCAGCTCCGGGACTGCGGAGGACACCGGGGAGCTGTTTTTT. Variable domain in full (rest from reference TRBV5-5 and TRBJ2-2): DAGVTQSPTHLIKTRGQQVTLRCSPISGHKSVSWYQQVLGQGPQFIFQYYEKEERGRGNFPDRFSARQFPNYSSELNVNALLLGDSALYLCASSSGTAEDTGELFFGEGSRLTVL.

This clone was found once. V usage is TRBV11-1 and J usage is TRBJ2-2; D ambiguous. Germline values: CDR1 SGHAT, CDR2 FQDESV (reference sequence). The V and J ends lost 0 bases and 6 bases respectively, with 17 bases between them. The CDR3 sequence is 17 residues long. The CDR3 loop reads CASSLAPIWITAGELFF. CDR3 nucleotides: TGTGCCAGCAGCTTAGCCCCTATTTGGATCACAGCCGGGGAGCTGTTTTTT.

On this clone: At one end, the junction sequence differs from germline, possibly due to a read error. The chain links TRBV6-5 to TRBJ2-7; D gene uncertain. CDR1 and CDR2 (germline): MNHEY, SVGAGI. The CDR3 length is 13 residues. The CDR3 here is CASIYGVSHEQYF. The CDR3 region has the DNA TGTGCCAGCATTTACGGCGTTTCCCACGAGCAGTACTTC.

The DNA of the CDR3 is TGTGCCAGCAGCCGGGGTCAGGGCGGGCAGACCCAGTACTTC. Translation gives CASSRGQGGQTQYF. V usage is TRBV7-8 and J usage is TRBJ2-5; D possibly uses TRBD1 or TRBD2 (5 bases each). V was clipped by 5 bases and J by 6 bases, with 16 bases between them. This CDR3 contains 14 residues. Germline V CDR1 and CDR2: SGHVS, FQNEAQ.

The V and J genes are TRBV7-9 and TRBJ1-1; D might be TRBD1 (6 bases). CDR1 SEHNR and CDR2 FQNEAQ come from the germline V gene (reference sequence). The CDR3 contains 14 residues. Trimming removed 4 bases from V and 2 bases from J, with 11 bases in between. The CDR3 DNA is TGTGCCAGCAGCTCACAACAGGGAAACACTGAAGCTTTCTTT. Translation: CASSSQQGNTEAFF.

The chain recombines TRBV30 with TRBJ2-1; D gene uncertain. The CDR3 extends over 12 amino acids. Germline V lookup: CDR1 GTSNPN, CDR2 SVGIG (reference sequence). V was shortened by 5 bases and J by 5 bases, with 10 bases between the two germline ends. CDR3 nucleotides: TGTGCCTGGGGGCGTTTGGACAATGAGCAGTTCTTC. Amino acid sequence: CAWGRLDNEQFF.

This clone was picked up many times. The chain is built from TRBV4-2 and TRBJ1-6, with D unresolved. This CDR3 has 14 residues. In germline, CDR1 is LGHNA, CDR2 YNFKEQ. With 0 bases removed from V and 10 bases from J, the gap between germline ends came to 10 bases. The CDR3 here is CASSQEGEFSPLHF. In DNA form, the CDR3 reads TGTGCCAGCAGCCAAGAAGGAGAGTTCTCACCCCTCCACTTT.